What follows are 21 T cell receptor beta chains derived from one specimen sequenced in a study of T cell changes during pregnancy in multiple sclerosis. Profiled with immunoSEQ multiplex PCR; TCRdb holds only in-frame clones, not every one. The sample records roughly 110,000 clones, approximately 90% being singletons. The specimen comprised peripheral blood, sampled in the third trimester of pregnancy. The receptors here all came from a female donor in good health, enrolled as a control in a pregnancy study.

V and J are TRBV30 and TRBJ1-4; 7 nucleotides align to TRBD1. The CDR3 totals 16 residues. V dropped 7 bases and J dropped 7; count of bases not matched to a gene: 18. In germline, CDR1 is GTSNPN, CDR2 SVGIG (reference sequence). CDR3 bases: TGTGCCTCCGATAGGGGGACAGCCTTCGAGGTTGAAAAACTGTTTTTT. Encoded protein: CASDRGTAFEVEKLFF.

The CDR3 loop is CASSVSKGVGRNTEAFF. CDR3 nucleotides: TGTGCCAGCAGCGTTAGTAAGGGGGTAGGGCGGAACACTGAAGCTTTCTTT. J is TRBJ1-1 and V is TRBV9; D might be TRBD1 (6 bases). The ends were cut back, 2 bases at V and 1 base at J, with 18 bases in the middle. CDR1 SGDLS and CDR2 YYNGEE come from the germline V gene. The CDR3 is made up of 17 amino acids.

This chain joins TRBV6-5 and TRBJ1-2; no clear D. Per the germline V gene, CDR1 is MNHEY and CDR2 is SVGAGI. The CDR3 is 11 residues long. V lost 6 bases to trimming and J lost 4 bases, with 6 bases between them. The CDR3 nucleotides read TGTGCCAGCAGGGCCCTCTATGGCTACACCTTC. Residues: CASRALYGYTF.

In this sample, this clone turned up once. J is TRBJ1-2 and V is TRBV30; 9 positions match TRBD1. Germline V gives CDR1 GTSNPN, CDR2 SVGIG (reference sequence). The CDR3 sequence is 14 residues long. After removal of 1 base from V and 6 bases from J, the junction contained 6 bases not matched to a gene. CDR3 amino acids: CAWSARQGGDGYTF. The CDR3, as DNA: TGTGCCTGGAGTGCCCGACAGGGGGGCGATGGCTACACCTTC.

The J gene is TRBJ1-5, the V gene TRBV4-2, with D unresolved. CDR3 length equals 14 residues. The germline V gene encodes CDR1 LGHNA and CDR2 YNFKEQ. The V end was cut by 3 bases, the J end by 1 base, with 7 bases between. CDR3 sequence: CASSQALSNQPQHF. The CDR3 nucleotides are TGTGCCAGCAGCCAGGCTCTGAGCAATCAGCCCCAGCATTTT.

This chain uses TRBV5-1 with TRBJ2-5; 8 nucleotides match TRBD2. Trimming took 3 bases from V and 4 from J; bases not matched to a gene: 5. Germline lookup yields CDR1 SGHRS and CDR2 YFSETQ. There are 14 residues in the CDR3. The CDR3 spells CASSSPLAGETQYF. Here the CDR3 DNA reads TGCGCCAGCAGCTCCCCCCTAGCGGGAGAGACCCAGTACTTC.

The chain recombines TRBV5-1 with TRBJ2-3; 9 positions agree with TRBD2. Per germline, CDR1 SGHRS and CDR2 YFSETQ. With V trimmed by 3 bases and J by 4 bases, 3 bases remained unmatched. The CDR3 is 14 amino acids. CDR3 coding DNA: TGCGCCAGCAGCTCGGTAGCGGGGGCAGATACGCAGTATTTT. Its protein is CASSSVAGADTQYF.

This sequence joins TRBV9 and TRBJ2-5; TRBD2 matches 10 bases. The junction had 8 bases not matched to a gene; V was cut back by 4 bases and J by 5 bases. Germline V gene lookup returns CDR1 SGDLS and CDR2 YYNGEE. The CDR3 length is 15 residues. CDR3: CASSLRGSGGETQYF. The CDR3 DNA is TGTGCCAGCAGCCTACGAGGTAGCGGGGGGGAGACCCAGTACTTC.

As concerns this clone: The junction departs from germline at one end; a sequencing error may be responsible. The chain uses TRBV19 and TRBJ2-3, with D maybe TRBD1 (5 bases). In germline, CDR1 is LNHDA, CDR2 SQIVND (reference sequence). The CDR3 covers 14 residues. The CDR3 nucleotides read TGTGCGAGTACCCAAGGGGTTGGGACAGATACGCAGTATTTT. This gives the protein CASTQGVGTDTQYF.

This chain uses TRBV7-2 with TRBJ2-1; tentative D call: TRBD2 (6 bases). CDR1 is SGHTA, CDR2 FQGNSA, per germline. V was shortened by 1 base and J by 7 bases, with 17 bases between the two germline ends. The CDR3 length is 16 residues. DNA of the CDR3: TGTGCCAGCAGCTTAGTCGGAGGGACGGCGAATAATGAGCAGTTCTTC. It yields the protein CASSLVGGTANNEQFF.

The genes are TRBV6-4 and TRBJ2-3; 8 positions agree with TRBD2. From germline, CDR1 is MRHNA and CDR2 SNTAGT. This CDR3 is built from 16 residues. V trimming: 3 bases; J trimming: 0 bases; junction bases outside the gene matches: 5. The DNA of the CDR3 is TGTGCCAGCAGTGAGGTGTCGGGGGGGAGCACAGATACGCAGTATTTT. It encodes CASSEVSGGSTDTQYF.

The count of this clone is one. The J gene is TRBJ2-1, the V gene TRBV4-2, with 8 bases matching TRBD2. The CDR3 has 14 amino acids. V dropped 8 bases and J dropped 1; count of bases not matched to a gene: 4. CDR1 is LGHNA and CDR2 is YNFKEQ in the germline V gene. CDR3 sequence: CASGPSGSYNEQFF. DNA for the CDR3: TGTGCCAGCGGACCTAGCGGGTCCTACAATGAGCAGTTCTTC.

V and J are TRBV30 and TRBJ1-6; 7 bases agree with TRBD1. CDR1 and CDR2 from the germline V gene are GTSNPN and SVGIG (reference sequence). The CDR3 runs to 14 residues. With 5 bases clipped from V and 3 bases from J, the junction kept 4 bases outside the gene matches. CDR3 DNA: TGTGCCTGGGGGACAGACCTCTATAATTCACCCCTCCACTTT. Its protein is CAWGTDLYNSPLHF. Filled out from reference TRBV30 and TRBJ1-6, the complete variable domain reads SQTIHQWPATLVQPVGSPLSLECTVEGTSNPNLYWYRQAAGRGLQLLFYSVGIGQISSEVPQNLSASRPQDRQFILSSKKLLLSDSGFYLCAWGTDLYNSPLHFGNGTRLTVT.

The chain recombines TRBV4-2 with TRBJ1-5; 9 bases are a match to TRBD1. The length of the CDR3 is 15 residues. Per germline, CDR1 LGHNA and CDR2 YNFKEQ. Trimming cost V 2 bases and J 3 bases; bases outside gene matches: 2. The CDR3 nucleotides read TGTGCCAGCAGCCAAAGGACAGGGGCCAATCAGCCCCAGCATTTT. This codes for CASSQRTGANQPQHF.

J is TRBJ1-1 and V is TRBV5-1, with 7 positions matching TRBD1. Germline CDR1 reads SGHRS; CDR2 reads YFSETQ. The V segment lost 3 bases and the J segment 1 base; nucleotides outside the gene matches: 9. The CDR3 is 16 residues long. The CDR3 protein is CASSSDRDIKNTEAFF. In DNA, the CDR3 is TGCGCCAGCAGCTCCGACAGGGATATAAAGAACACTGAAGCTTTCTTT.

This rearrangement joins TRBV27 to TRBJ2-7; D may be TRBD2 (5 bases). CDR1 and CDR2 (germline): MNHEY, SMNVEV (reference sequence). This CDR3 has 14 residues. Trimming removed 8 bases at V and 3 bases at J, with 17 bases between. The CDR3 bases are TGTGCCAGCGCGGGCGGAGGCAGGAGCTACGAGCAGTACTTC. Its translation: CASAGGGRSYEQYF.

This clone occurred once. The chain couples TRBV30 to TRBJ1-2, with no clear D. The CDR3 extends over 14 amino acids. Trimming stripped 2 bases from V and 5 bases from J, with 15 bases between. The V gene's germline CDR1 is GTSNPN and CDR2 SVGIG (reference sequence). As DNA, the CDR3 is TGTGCCTGGAGTACGGGTCCCGGGGATTATGGCTACACCTTC. Protein product: CAWSTGPGDYGYTF.

In DNA, the CDR3 is TGTGCCAGCAGCTTCGACAGCGAGAGGAATGGCTACACCTTC. Protein: CASSFDSERNGYTF. The chain couples TRBV7-9 to TRBJ1-2, with TRBD1 as a possible D gene (5 bases). V lost 3 bases to trimming and J lost 6 bases, with 14 bases between them. Germline CDR1 reads SEHNR; CDR2 reads FQNEAQ (reference sequence). CDR3 length: 14 residues.

This clone appeared once. Germline and junction disagree at one end, which may indicate a read error. This chain connects TRBV7-3 to TRBJ2-2; TRBD2 is a possible D gene (6 bases). Germline values: CDR1 SGHTA, CDR2 FQGTGA. This CDR3 has 15 amino acids. The CDR3 DNA reads TGTGCTAGCAGCCACGTTTTGGGGGGCACCGGGGAGCTGTTTTTT. Translating it yields CASSHVLGGTGELFF. The full variable domain, with the rest looked up from reference TRBV7-3 and TRBJ2-2, is GAGVSQTPSNKVTEKGKYVELRCDPISGHTALYWYRQSLGQGPEFLIYFQGTGAADDSGLPNDRFFAVRPEGSVSTLKIQRTERGDSAVYLCASSHVLGGTGELFFGEGSRLTVL.

V gene TRBV30 combines with J gene TRBJ2-5, with 7 bases aligning to TRBD2. The ends lost 1 base at V and 4 bases at J; junction bases unmatched: 9. This CDR3 has 15 amino acids. Germline loops: CDR1 GTSNPN, CDR2 SVGIG (reference sequence). In DNA, the CDR3 is TGTGCCTGGAGTGACCCTAGCGGTGAGGGAGAGACCCAGTACTTC. Its protein is CAWSDPSGEGETQYF.

The V gene is TRBV27, the J gene TRBJ2-5; 7 positions agree with TRBD2. CDR3 length equals 17 residues. Germline trimming cut 0 bases from V and 1 base from J; bases unmatched to any gene: 8. Germline V gene lookup returns CDR1 MNHEY and CDR2 SMNVEV (reference sequence). This CDR3 reads CASSLSGGLRGQETQYF. In DNA form, the CDR3 reads TGTGCCAGCAGTTTATCGGGGGGGTTGAGAGGCCAAGAGACCCAGTACTTC.